This T cell receptor (beta chain) is from a study of T cell changes during pregnancy in multiple sclerosis. Assay used: immunoSEQ multiplex PCR; TCRdb lists only in-frame clones, some missing. This sample has tens of thousands of clones, with nearly 90% found just once. Germline V gene data show CDR1 as SNHLY and CDR2 as FYNNEI. This CDR3 spans 17 amino acids. V trimming: 7 bases; J trimming: 5 bases; junction bases outside the gene matches: 11. This sample comprised CD4+ T cells from peripheral blood mononuclear cells, obtained in the first trimester of pregnancy. This chain joins TRBV2 and TRBJ2-5, with TRBD2 matching over 15 bases. This receptor was identified in a female donor with multiple sclerosis, enrolled in a pregnancy study. The CDR3 protein is CASNPGGLAGGGETQYF. CDR3 sequence (DNA): TGTGCCAGCAATCCGGGGGGACTAGCGGGAGGAGGGGAGACCCAGTACTTC. The variable domain in full, completed from reference TRBV2 and TRBJ2-5, reads EPEVTQTPSHQVTQMGQEVILRCVPISNHLYFYWYRQILGQKVEFLVSFYNNEISEKSEIFDDQFSVERPDGSNFTLKIRSTKLEDSAMYFCASNPGGLAGGGETQYFGPGTRLLVL.